A selection of T cell receptor beta chains follows, all from one sample in a study of blood T cell repertoires in COVID-19. The data were produced by immunoSEQ multiplex PCR, yet TCRdb's version contains in-frame clones alone and is incomplete. There are over 350,000 clones in the sample; roughly 90% occur only once, and more than 0.9% lies in the top ten. The specimen was PBMCs or T cells enriched from blood (not recorded which). These receptors were collected from a woman in her 30s with acute COVID-19. The CDR3 runs from the conserved cysteine through the conserved F or W. Each record gives: J gene, V gene, D gene, CDR3 protein. D genes are given only for firm matches.

J gene: TRBJ1-2; V gene: TRBV19; D gene: NA; CDR3 protein: CASSILPRVDGYTF
J gene: TRBJ1-1; V gene: TRBV6-5; D gene: NA; CDR3 protein: CASRPPRGGTEAFF
J gene: TRBJ2-2; V gene: TRBV6-7; D gene: NA; CDR3 protein: CASRNRVDTGELFF
J gene: TRBJ2-3; V gene: TRBV12-3/TRBV12-4; D gene: NA; CDR3 protein: CASRPTGGDTQYF
J gene: TRBJ2-3; V gene: TRBV5-1; D gene: TRBD1; CDR3 protein: CASNTGTGGSTDTQYF
J gene: TRBJ2-1; V gene: TRBV27; D gene: NA; CDR3 protein: CASSLSYRSSYNEQFF
J gene: TRBJ1-6; V gene: TRBV7-9; D gene: TRBD1; CDR3 protein: CASSDSGGSPLHF
J gene: TRBJ1-5; V gene: TRBV7-9; D gene: NA; CDR3 protein: CASSDRLGQHNSNQPQHF
J gene: TRBJ2-5; V gene: TRBV5-4; D gene: NA; CDR3 protein: CASTISPGGQFGSVTQYF
J gene: TRBJ2-7; V gene: TRBV5-1; D gene: TRBD2; CDR3 protein: CASSLGTSGGSEQYF
J gene: TRBJ1-5; V gene: TRBV30; D gene: NA; CDR3 protein: CAWDYSSNQPQHF
J gene: TRBJ2-2; V gene: TRBV27; D gene: NA; CDR3 protein: CASSYRDSPTGELFF
J gene: TRBJ2-3; V gene: TRBV12-5; D gene: NA; CDR3 protein: CASGPLSTDTQYF
J gene: TRBJ2-3; V gene: TRBV10-3; D gene: TRBD2; CDR3 protein: CAIAGTSGGRTDTQYF
J gene: TRBJ2-1; V gene: TRBV4-1; D gene: NA; CDR3 protein: CASSQGAEQFF
J gene: TRBJ2-3; V gene: TRBV9; D gene: NA; CDR3 protein: CASSTHSQGSTDTQYF
J gene: TRBJ2-1; V gene: TRBV5-1; D gene: TRBD2; CDR3 protein: CASSLGAGGLYEQFF
J gene: TRBJ2-1; V gene: TRBV11-2; D gene: NA; CDR3 protein: CASSLDRRGGPYNEQFF